The 23 T cell receptor beta chains listed next were all sequenced from one sample in a study of blood T cell repertoires in COVID-19. Data came from immunoSEQ multiplex PCR; TCRdb stores just in-frame clones and leaves some out. The sample carries hundreds of thousands of clones, approximately 92% recorded once. Specimen: PBMCs or T cells enriched from blood (not recorded which). The source of these receptors is a man aged 18-30 years who had recovered from COVID-19.

The chain is built from TRBV6-1 and TRBJ1-3; D uncertain. Germline loops: CDR1 MNHNS, CDR2 SASEGT. The CDR3 totals 16 residues. V gave up 2 bases and J gave up 0 bases, with 11 bases separating them. In nucleotides, the CDR3 is TGTGCCAGCAGTGAATGGCTCCTAGGCTCTGGAAACACCATATATTTT. This gives the protein CASSEWLLGSGNTIYF.

This rearrangement joins TRBV27 to TRBJ2-2, with D unclear. This CDR3 contains 19 residues. The germline gives CDR1 MNHEY, CDR2 SMNVEV (reference sequence). V gave up 6 bases and J gave up 3 bases, with 26 bases separating them. The CDR3 is CASSPKELSGMTYTGELFF. In DNA form, the CDR3 reads TGTGCCAGCAGCCCTAAGGAGCTTAGTGGTATGACCTACACCGGGGAGCTGTTTTTT.

The chain is built from TRBV5-1 and TRBJ2-1; 13 bases are a match to TRBD2. J was trimmed by 0 bases and V by 1 base; bases with no gene match: 13. CDR3 length: 21 residues. The germline V gene encodes CDR1 SGHRS and CDR2 YFSETQ. The CDR3 here is CASSLNIAGTSGVSSYNEQFF. Here the CDR3 DNA reads TGCGCCAGCAGCTTGAATATAGCCGGGACTAGCGGGGTTAGCTCCTACAATGAGCAGTTCTTC.

The V gene is TRBV3-1 (or the pseudogene TRBV3-2), the J gene TRBJ1-3; no clear D gene. Per the germline V gene, CDR1 is LGHDT and CDR2 is YNNKEL (reference sequence). Deletions cut 2 bases from V and 5 bases from J, with 19 bases between. CDR3 length equals 17 residues. The CDR3 here is CASSQSHPLEVRNTIYF. DNA of the CDR3: TGTGCCAGCAGCCAATCTCATCCTTTAGAGGTGAGAAACACCATATATTTT.

This chain connects TRBV24-1 to TRBJ1-3, with no clear D. V was pared by 8 bases and J by 0 bases, with 13 bases between. The CDR3 runs 15 residues. CDR1 and CDR2 (germline): KGHDR, SFDVKD. The CDR3: CATKANGASGNTIYF. CDR3 bases: TGTGCCACCAAAGCTAACGGAGCCTCTGGAAACACCATATATTTT.

The J gene is TRBJ2-7, the V gene TRBV6-5, with 7 bases aligning to TRBD2. The CDR3 length is 14 residues. The germline CDR1 and CDR2 sequences are MNHEY and SVGAGI. V dropped 8 bases and J dropped 0; count of bases not matched to a gene: 7. As DNA, the CDR3 is TGTGCCAGCGGGGTAGAGCGGGACTCCTACGAGCAGTACTTC. Amino acid sequence: CASGVERDSYEQYF.

In this sample, this clone turned up a few times. The V gene is TRBV10-2, the J gene TRBJ2-7; 10 nucleotides agree with TRBD1. The CDR3 has 16 residues. The J segment lost 2 bases and the V segment lost 6 bases, leaving 10 bases of the junction unmatched. The germline CDR1 and CDR2 sequences are WSHSY and SAAADI. CDR3 in amino acids: CASSTTGGEGTYEQYF. Written as DNA, the CDR3 is TGCGCCAGCAGCACGACAGGGGGCGAAGGAACCTACGAGCAGTACTTC.

Only one count was recorded for this clone. A junction boundary mismatches the germline segment, possibly from a read error. V usage is TRBV7-6 and J usage is TRBJ2-1, with 9 bases matching TRBD1. The germline gives CDR1 SGHVS, CDR2 FNYEAQ. The CDR3 loop spans 15 amino acids. The chain's CDR3 is CVSSLAGQGYNEQFF. The CDR3 nucleotides are TGTGTCAGCAGCTTGGCCGGACAGGGGTACAATGAGCAGTTCTTC.

V gene TRBV6-5 combines with J gene TRBJ1-2; tentative D call: TRBD1 (6 bases). Trimming removed 10 bases at V and 3 bases at J, with 12 bases between. In germline, CDR1 is MNHEY, CDR2 SVGAGI. CDR3 size: 12 residues. CDR3 in DNA: TGTGCCACCCCAAAGGGGGACTATGGCTACACCTTC. Amino acid sequence: CATPKGDYGYTF.

The CDR3 protein is CASSPRLSNQPQHF. The CDR3 DNA sequence: TGTGCCAGCAGCCCCCGCCTAAGCAATCAGCCCCAGCATTTT. V and J are TRBV7-2 and TRBJ1-5, with unresolved D. Trimming removed 5 bases at V and 1 base at J, with 9 bases between. This CDR3 spans 14 amino acids. CDR1 is SGHTA, CDR2 FQGNSA, per germline.

The chain uses TRBV10-3 and TRBJ2-1; 7 nucleotides align to TRBD1. The CDR3 spans 15 residues. V was clipped by 0 bases and J by 7 bases; unmatched bases: 6. Germline V CDR1 and CDR2: ENHRY, SYGVKD. CDR3: CAISESQGVLNEQFF. CDR3 coding DNA: TGTGCCATCAGTGAGTCTCAGGGGGTCTTGAATGAGCAGTTCTTC.

This chain connects TRBV5-6 to TRBJ2-1; perhaps TRBD1 as D (5 bases). Trimming removed 1 base at V and 0 bases at J, with 8 bases between. The CDR3 has 15 amino acids. Germline V lookup: CDR1 SGHDT, CDR2 YYEEEE. DNA of the CDR3: TGTGCCAGCAGCTTGCAGGGCCCCTCCTACAATGAGCAGTTCTTC. The encoded protein is CASSLQGPSYNEQFF.

V is TRBV7-2 and J is TRBJ1-5; D is undetermined. CDR1 and CDR2 (germline): SGHTA, FQGNSA. V lost 0 bases, J lost 8 bases, and 20 bases lay in between. The CDR3 sequence is 17 residues long. CDR3 residues: CASSLASSGFNSEPQHF. The CDR3 DNA reads as TGTGCCAGCAGCTTAGCAAGTTCAGGTTTCAACTCGGAGCCCCAGCATTTT.

The J gene is TRBJ2-3, the V gene TRBV29-1, with D tentatively TRBD1 (6 bases). Germline loops: CDR1 SQVTM, CDR2 ANQGSEA. The ends were cut back, 5 bases at V and 1 base at J, with 19 bases in the middle. The CDR3 covers 16 residues. CDR3 residues: CSVRTYRALGTDTQYF. The CDR3 DNA sequence: TGCAGCGTTCGAACTTACAGGGCGCTAGGCACAGATACGCAGTATTTT.

The rearrangement uses TRBV6-5 and TRBJ1-6, with TRBD1 matching over 9 bases. The germline V gene has CDR1 MNHEY and CDR2 SVGAGI. Trimming removed 2 bases from V and 10 bases from J; junction bases left unmatched: 6. The CDR3 is 15 amino acids. The CDR3 DNA reads as TGTGCCAGCAGTTACGGGACAGGGAAGCGCTCACCCCTCCACTTT. It encodes CASSYGTGKRSPLHF.

The chain recombines TRBV30 with TRBJ2-4; D is perhaps TRBD1 (6 bases). CDR1 and CDR2 from the germline V gene are GTSNPN and SVGIG (reference sequence). There are 18 residues in the CDR3. Trimming removed 0 bases from V and 5 bases from J, with 23 bases in between. Here the CDR3 reads CAWSVDPHSGQGQNIQYF. The CDR3 region has the DNA TGTGCCTGGAGTGTAGACCCCCACAGCGGCCAGGGGCAAAACATTCAGTACTTC.

The chain recombines TRBV3-1 (or the pseudogene TRBV3-2) with TRBJ2-6; the D gene is possibly TRBD1 (5 bases). V lost 0 bases and J 3 bases, leaving 18 bases between the germline ends. Germline V gene sequence: CDR1 LGHDT, CDR2 YNNKEL (reference sequence). CDR3 length: 19 residues. Written as DNA, the CDR3 is TGTGCCAGCAGCCAAGAGACAGCTCGACTTTGGGGTGGGGCCAACGTCCTGACTTTC. The encoded protein is CASSQETARLWGGANVLTF.

The CDR3 DNA sequence: TGTGCCAGCAGCTTGGGGTTAGCCACCGAGCAGTACTTC. It yields the protein CASSLGLATEQYF. This chain uses TRBV5-6 with TRBJ2-7; D is uncertain. The CDR3 sequence is 13 residues long. V was trimmed by 0 bases and J by 6 bases, leaving 10 bases between them. Germline-derived CDR1 and CDR2 are SGHDT and YYEEEE.

The rearrangement uses TRBV28 and TRBJ2-3, with D perhaps TRBD2 (5 bases). Per germline, CDR1 MDHEN and CDR2 SYDVKM. V lost 2 bases to trimming and J lost 1 base, with 13 bases between them. The CDR3 runs to 16 residues. The CDR3 nucleotides read TGTGCCAGCAGTTTACGGGGAAGGGTAGGCACAGATACGCAGTATTTT. It is translated as CASSLRGRVGTDTQYF.

This clone has a handful of counts. The chain recombines TRBV3-1 (or the pseudogene TRBV3-2) with TRBJ1-6; TRBD1 matches at 7 bases. Germline loops: CDR1 LGHDT, CDR2 YNNKEL (reference sequence). CDR3 length: 13 amino acids. Losses at the gene ends were 3 bases for V and 7 bases for J; bases not matched to a gene: 0. CDR3 DNA: TGTGCCAGCAGCCAGGGACAGAATTCACCCCTCCACTTT. Protein: CASSQGQNSPLHF.

The chain recombines TRBV28 with TRBJ1-5; D not resolved. Trimming removed 2 bases from V and 0 bases from J, with 8 bases in between. The CDR3 has 15 residues. CDR1 is MDHEN, CDR2 SYDVKM, per germline. This CDR3 is CASSLRAISNQPQHF. Written as DNA, the CDR3 is TGTGCCAGCAGTTTACGAGCAATTAGCAATCAGCCCCAGCATTTT.

This CDR3 is CASSLGGSAEAFF. DNA of the CDR3: TGTGCCAGCAGCTTGGGGGGCTCGGCTGAAGCTTTCTTT. V gene TRBV5-4 combines with J gene TRBJ1-1; perhaps TRBD1 as D (5 bases). The CDR3 covers 13 residues. The germline V gene encodes CDR1 SGHNT and CDR2 YYREEE (reference sequence). With 0 bases removed from V and 6 bases from J, the gap between germline ends came to 9 bases.

The CDR3 DNA reads as TGTGCCAGCAGGCCGTTAACAGGGGATATTCCTGAAGCTTTCTTT. Encoded protein: CASRPLTGDIPEAFF. V is TRBV7-9 and J is TRBJ1-1; TRBD1 matches 7 bases. After removal of 6 bases from V and 6 bases from J, the junction contained 13 bases not matched to a gene. The germline V gene encodes CDR1 SEHNR and CDR2 FQNEAQ (reference sequence). CDR3 size: 15 residues.